This T cell receptor beta chain was recorded in a study of multiple sclerosis patients with progressive multifocal leukoencephalopathy. TCRdb's copy holds only in-frame clones and misses some; the assay was immunoSEQ multiplex PCR. The sample records more than 30,000 clones, approximately 90% being singletons. This CDR3 is built from 15 residues. Germline CDR1 and CDR2: SGHNT and YENEEA. V gave up 1 base and J gave up 6 bases; unmatched junction bases: 7. Time point denoted: time of PML onset. The chain is built from TRBV11-3 and TRBJ1-2; 8 nucleotides match TRBD1. This material consisted of PBMCs, taken from a patient treated with natalizumab. The receptor comes from a woman aged 40 to 50 with progressive multifocal leukoencephalopathy. The CDR3 nucleotides are TGTGCCAGCAGCTTAGGGACAGGGAGGTTCAATGGCTACACCTTC. Translation gives CASSLGTGRFNGYTF.